Described below is a single T cell receptor beta chain sequence and its context. The data derive from a study of blood T cells in healthy people across ages. A J-beta primer mix and a sample-barcoded 5' primer were used in a second PCR of about 7 to 12 cycles. Via MiXCR, TCRdb re-called the 5' RACE reads, giving one row per CDR3 protein. The sample shows 1.5 million to 2 million distinct CDR3 sequences, around 48% of them seen only once. Each sample used at least 6.5 million PBMCs. The CDR3 covers 12 residues. Germline lookup yields CDR1 SGHTA and CDR2 FQGNSA. The V gene lost 2 bases and the J gene lost 8 bases, with 9 bases spanning the gap.

V is TRBV7-2 and J is TRBJ1-2, with unresolved D. Sequenced material: blood. The receptor was isolated from a woman between 40 and 55 years old in good health. CDR3 sequence: CASSLTVGGYTF. The CDR3 DNA sequence: TGTGCCAGCAGCTTAACGGTAGGAGGCTACACCTTC.